This TCR beta chain emerged from a study of CD8 T cells in Susac syndrome. Healthy donors served as age- and sex-matched controls. V shed 4 bases, J shed 12 bases, and the junction held 11 bases outside the gene matches. The CDR3 is 13 residues long. Looked up from germline, CDR1 is SGHRS and CDR2 is YFSETQ. It was with random hexamers that roughly 0.5 to 1 ug RNA was reverse transcribed. The authors amplified TCR beta CDR3 across 54 Vbeta and 13 Jbeta using immunoSEQ multiplex PCR. Using its own MiXCR run on the immunoSEQ multiplex PCR reads, TCRdb lists one record per CDR3 protein. The sample lists 150,000 to 200,000 distinct CDR3 sequences; about 94% were seen once.

The TCR sequence derives from a human donor in good health. The chain combines TRBV5-1 with TRBJ2-7, with 9 bases fitting TRBD1. Sample: CD4+ T cells from PBMCs. The CDR3 protein is CASSEEGSGQGYF. The DNA for the CDR3 is TGCGCCAGCAGCGAGGAAGGTTCGGGACAGGGGTACTTC.